What follows describes a single T cell receptor (beta chain). The CDR3 runs to 10 residues. From germline, CDR1 is SQVTM and CDR2 ANQGSEA. The V end was cut by 6 bases, the J end by 15 bases, with 15 bases between. This record belongs to a study of CD8 T cells in Susac syndrome. It was with random hexamers that roughly 0.45 to 1 ug RNA was reverse transcribed. TCRdb reprocessed the immunoSEQ multiplex PCR reads via MiXCR and lists one record per CDR3 protein. The sample records under 200,000 distinct CDR3 sequences, roughly 95% being singletons. The T cells that were sequenced for TCR beta were CD8+ and CD4+ cells from blood. The CD8+ and CD4+ T cells were isolated magnetically using a negative isolation approach, whereas the TEMRA cells were enriched by FACS.

The TCR sequence derives from a human donor with multiple sclerosis. This sequence joins TRBV29-1 and TRBJ2-1, with D possibly being TRBD2 (5 bases). Source material: CD8+ T cells from PBMCs. CDR3 protein: CSVPIRGLFF. The CDR3 nucleotides read TGCAGCGTACCCATCCGCGGACTGTTCTTC.